The sequence of this T cell receptor beta chain was determined in a study of blood T cell repertoires in COVID-19. Study-wide context: The United States, Italy and Spain provided the acute and convalescent COVID-19 samples. The analysed material was cDNA or gDNA that came from T cells, B-cell-depleted T cells, or PBMCs.

In the original analysis: The authors estimated nucleated cell counts from reference gene primer amplification. TCRdb keeps only in-frame clones here, not all; method: immunoSEQ multiplex PCR. V and J calls and clone size are those listed in that table; D and trimming were worked out from the DNA. This sample yields tens of thousands of clones, of which about 77% are seen a single time; less than 35% belongs to the top ten. Germline-derived CDR1 and CDR2 are KGHDR and SFDVKD. CDR3 length equals 18 residues. Losses at the gene ends were 3 bases for V and 0 bases for J; bases not matched to a gene: 11. This clone was detected only a few times.

The receptor's source is a human donor in a cohort sampled during active COVID-19. Sequenced sample: peripheral blood. V gene TRBV24-1 combines with J gene TRBJ2-3; 7 nucleotides line up with TRBD2. In DNA, the CDR3 is TGTGCCACCAGTGATCGCCCTATCGGGGGGTCTAGCACAGATACGCAGTATTTT. Residues: CATSDRPIGGSSTDTQYF.